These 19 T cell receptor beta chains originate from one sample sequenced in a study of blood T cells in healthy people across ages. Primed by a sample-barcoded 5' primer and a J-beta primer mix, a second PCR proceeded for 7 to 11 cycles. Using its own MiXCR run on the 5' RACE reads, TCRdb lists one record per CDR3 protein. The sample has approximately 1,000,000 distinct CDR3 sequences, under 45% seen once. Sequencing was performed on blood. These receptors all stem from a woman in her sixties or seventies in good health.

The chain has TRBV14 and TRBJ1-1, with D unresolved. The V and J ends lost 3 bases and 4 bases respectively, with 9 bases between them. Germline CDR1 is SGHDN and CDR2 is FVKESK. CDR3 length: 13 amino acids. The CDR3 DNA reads TGTGCCAGCAGCCATTTGGTAGGCACTGAAGCTTTCTTT. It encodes CASSHLVGTEAFF.

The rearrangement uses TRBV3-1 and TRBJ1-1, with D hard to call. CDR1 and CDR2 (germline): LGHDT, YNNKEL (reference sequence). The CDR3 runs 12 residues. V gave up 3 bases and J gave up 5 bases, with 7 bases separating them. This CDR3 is CASSHSRTEAFF. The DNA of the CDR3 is TGTGCCAGCAGCCACTCCCGGACTGAAGCTTTCTTT.

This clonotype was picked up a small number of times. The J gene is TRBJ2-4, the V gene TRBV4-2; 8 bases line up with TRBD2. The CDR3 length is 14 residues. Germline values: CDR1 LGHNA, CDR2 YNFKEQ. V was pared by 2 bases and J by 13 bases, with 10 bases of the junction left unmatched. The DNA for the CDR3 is TGTGCCAGCAGCCAACCGTATGGAGCGGGAGAGCAGTACTTC. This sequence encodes CASSQPYGAGEQYF.

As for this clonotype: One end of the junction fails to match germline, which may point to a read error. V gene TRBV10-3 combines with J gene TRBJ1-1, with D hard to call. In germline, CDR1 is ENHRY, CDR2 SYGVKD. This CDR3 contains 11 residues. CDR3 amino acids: CAVSENTEAFF. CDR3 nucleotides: TGTGCCGTCAGTGAGAACACTGAAGCTTTCTTT.

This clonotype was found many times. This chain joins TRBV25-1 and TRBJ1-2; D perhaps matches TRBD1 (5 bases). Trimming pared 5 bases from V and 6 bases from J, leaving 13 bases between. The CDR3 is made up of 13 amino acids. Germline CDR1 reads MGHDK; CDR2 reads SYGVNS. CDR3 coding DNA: TGTGCCAGCAGTCTGTCAGGGCGAGATGGCTACACCTTC. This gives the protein CASSLSGRDGYTF.

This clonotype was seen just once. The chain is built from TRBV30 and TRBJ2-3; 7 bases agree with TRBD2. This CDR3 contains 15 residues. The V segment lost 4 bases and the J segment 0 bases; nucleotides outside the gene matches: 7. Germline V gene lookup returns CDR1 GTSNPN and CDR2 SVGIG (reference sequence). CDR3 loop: CAWNRGLVSTDTQYF. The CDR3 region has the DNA TGTGCCTGGAATCGAGGACTAGTAAGCACAGATACGCAGTATTTT.

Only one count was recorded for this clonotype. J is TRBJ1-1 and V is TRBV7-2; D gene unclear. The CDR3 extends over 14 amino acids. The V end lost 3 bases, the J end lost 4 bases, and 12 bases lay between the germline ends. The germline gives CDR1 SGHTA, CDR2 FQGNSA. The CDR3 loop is CASSFQRLSTEAFF. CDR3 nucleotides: TGTGCCAGCAGCTTCCAGCGGTTGAGCACTGAAGCTTTCTTT. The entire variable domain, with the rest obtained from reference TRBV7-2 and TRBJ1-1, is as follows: GAGVSQSPSNKVTEKGKDVELRCDPISGHTALYWYRQSLGQGLEFLIYFQGNSAPDKSGLPSDRFSAERTGGSVSTLTIQRTQQEDSAVYLCASSFQRLSTEAFFGQGTRLTVV.

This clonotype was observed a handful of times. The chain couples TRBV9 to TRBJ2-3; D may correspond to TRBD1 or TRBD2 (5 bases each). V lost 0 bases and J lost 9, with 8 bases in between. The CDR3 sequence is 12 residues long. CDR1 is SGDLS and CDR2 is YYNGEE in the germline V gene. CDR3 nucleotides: TGTGCCAGCAGCGTAGACGGGGCAACGCAGTATTTT. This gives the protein CASSVDGATQYF. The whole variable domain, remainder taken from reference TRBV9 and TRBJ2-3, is DSGVTQTPKHLITATGQRVTLRCSPRSGDLSVYWYQQSLDQGLQFLIQYYNGEERAKGNILERFSAQQFPDLHSELNLSSLELGDSALYFCASSVDGATQYFGPGTRLTVL.

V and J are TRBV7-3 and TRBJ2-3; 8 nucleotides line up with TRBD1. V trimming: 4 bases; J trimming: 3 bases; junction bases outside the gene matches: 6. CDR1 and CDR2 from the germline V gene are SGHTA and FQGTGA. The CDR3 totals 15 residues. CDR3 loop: CASSSQGATTDTQYF. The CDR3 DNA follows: TGTGCCAGCAGCTCTCAGGGGGCGACGACAGATACGCAGTATTTT.

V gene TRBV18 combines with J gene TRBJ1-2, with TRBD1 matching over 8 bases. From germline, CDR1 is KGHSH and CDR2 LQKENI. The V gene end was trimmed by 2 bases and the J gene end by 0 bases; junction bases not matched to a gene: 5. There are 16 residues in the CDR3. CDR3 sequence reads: CASSPGTGSSNYGYTF. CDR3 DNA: TGTGCCAGCTCACCAGGGACAGGATCATCTAACTATGGCTACACCTTC. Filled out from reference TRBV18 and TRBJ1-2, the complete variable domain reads NAGVMQNPRHLVRRRGQEARLRCSPMKGHSHVYWYRQLPEEGLKFMVYLQKENIIDESGMPKERFSAEFPKEGPSILRIQQVVRGDSAAYFCASSPGTGSSNYGYTFGSGTRLTVV.

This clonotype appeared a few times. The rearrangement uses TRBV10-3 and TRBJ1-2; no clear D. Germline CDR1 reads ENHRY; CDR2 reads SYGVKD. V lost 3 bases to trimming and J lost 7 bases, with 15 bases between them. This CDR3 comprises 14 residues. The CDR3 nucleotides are TGTGCCATCAGTGATCCAAACGAGTTATCTGGCTACACCTTC. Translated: CAISDPNELSGYTF.

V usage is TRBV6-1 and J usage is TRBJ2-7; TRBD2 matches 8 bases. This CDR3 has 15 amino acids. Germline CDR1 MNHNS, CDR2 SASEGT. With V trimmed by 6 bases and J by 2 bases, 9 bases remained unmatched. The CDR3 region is CASSVYGAGAYEQYF. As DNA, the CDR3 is TGTGCCAGCAGCGTATATGGAGCGGGGGCCTACGAGCAGTACTTC.

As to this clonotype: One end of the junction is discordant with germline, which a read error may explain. The CDR3 is CVSSYNGRNGYTF. The CDR3 coding sequence is TGTGTCAGCAGTTACAACGGAAGAAATGGCTACACCTTC. The rearrangement links TRBV6-5 to TRBJ1-2; D is unclear. The CDR3 loop spans 13 amino acids. In germline, CDR1 is MNHEY, CDR2 SVGAGI.

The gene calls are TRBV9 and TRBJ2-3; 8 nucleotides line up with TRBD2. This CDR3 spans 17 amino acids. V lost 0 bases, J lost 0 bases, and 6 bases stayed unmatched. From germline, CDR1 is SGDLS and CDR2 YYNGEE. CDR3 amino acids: CASSVVSGRISTDTQYF. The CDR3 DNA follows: TGTGCCAGCAGCGTAGTCAGCGGGAGAATCAGCACAGATACGCAGTATTTT.

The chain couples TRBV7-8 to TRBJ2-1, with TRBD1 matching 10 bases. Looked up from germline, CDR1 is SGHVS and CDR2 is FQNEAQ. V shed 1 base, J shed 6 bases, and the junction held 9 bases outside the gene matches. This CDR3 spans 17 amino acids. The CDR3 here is CASSLGAGTGASNEQFF. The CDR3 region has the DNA TGTGCCAGCAGCTTAGGTGCTGGGACAGGGGCAAGCAATGAGCAGTTCTTC. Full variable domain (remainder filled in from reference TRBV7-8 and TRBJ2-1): GAGVSQSPRYKVAKRGQDVALRCDPISGHVSLFWYQQALGQGPEFLTYFQNEAQLDKSGLPSDRFFAERPEGSVSTLKIQRTQQEDSAVYLCASSLGAGTGASNEQFFGPGTRLTVL.

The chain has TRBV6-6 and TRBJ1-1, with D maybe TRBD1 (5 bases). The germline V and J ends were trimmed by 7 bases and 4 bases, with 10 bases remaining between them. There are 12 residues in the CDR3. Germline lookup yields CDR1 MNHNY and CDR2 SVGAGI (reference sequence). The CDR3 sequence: CASNIGATEAFF. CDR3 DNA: TGTGCCAGCAACATAGGGGCCACTGAAGCTTTCTTT.

The CDR3 spells CASSVAFMNTQYF. CDR3 in DNA: TGCGCCAGCAGCGTGGCTTTTATGAATACGCAGTATTTT. The chain is built from TRBV5-1 and TRBJ2-3; D is unresolved. The CDR3 runs to 13 residues. Trimming shortened V by 4 bases and J by 7 bases, and 13 bases separated the two germline ends. CDR1 is SGHRS, CDR2 YFSETQ, per germline.

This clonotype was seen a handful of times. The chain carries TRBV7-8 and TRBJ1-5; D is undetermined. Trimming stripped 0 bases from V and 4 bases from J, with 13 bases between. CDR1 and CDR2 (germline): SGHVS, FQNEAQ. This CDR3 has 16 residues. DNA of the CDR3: TGTGCCAGCAGCTTAGCGTTAGCTCAAGGGAATCAGCCCCAGCATTTT. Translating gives CASSLALAQGNQPQHF. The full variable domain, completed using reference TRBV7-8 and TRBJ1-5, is GAGVSQSPRYKVAKRGQDVALRCDPISGHVSLFWYQQALGQGPEFLTYFQNEAQLDKSGLPSDRFFAERPEGSVSTLKIQRTQQEDSAVYLCASSLALAQGNQPQHFGDGTRLSIL.

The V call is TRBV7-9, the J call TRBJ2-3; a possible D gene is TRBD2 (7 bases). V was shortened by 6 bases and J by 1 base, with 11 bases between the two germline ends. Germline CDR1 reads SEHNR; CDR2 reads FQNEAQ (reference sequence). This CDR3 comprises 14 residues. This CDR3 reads CASRGGRRTDTQYF. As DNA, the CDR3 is TGTGCCAGCAGGGGGGGGCGGCGCACAGATACGCAGTATTTT.